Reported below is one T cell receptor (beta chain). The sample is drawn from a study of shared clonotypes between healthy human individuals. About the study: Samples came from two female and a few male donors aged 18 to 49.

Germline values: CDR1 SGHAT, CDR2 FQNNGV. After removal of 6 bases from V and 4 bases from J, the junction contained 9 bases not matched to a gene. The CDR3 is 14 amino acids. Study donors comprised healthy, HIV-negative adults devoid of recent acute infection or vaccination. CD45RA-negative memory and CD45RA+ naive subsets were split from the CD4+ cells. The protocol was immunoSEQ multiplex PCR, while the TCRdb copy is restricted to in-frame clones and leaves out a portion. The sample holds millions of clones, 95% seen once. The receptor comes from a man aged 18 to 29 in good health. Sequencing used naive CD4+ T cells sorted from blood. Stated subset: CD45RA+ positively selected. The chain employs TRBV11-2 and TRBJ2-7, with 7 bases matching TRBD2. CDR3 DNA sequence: TGTGCCAGCAGGCGCGGGGGAGTCTCTTACGAGCAGTACTTC. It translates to CASRRGGVSYEQYF.